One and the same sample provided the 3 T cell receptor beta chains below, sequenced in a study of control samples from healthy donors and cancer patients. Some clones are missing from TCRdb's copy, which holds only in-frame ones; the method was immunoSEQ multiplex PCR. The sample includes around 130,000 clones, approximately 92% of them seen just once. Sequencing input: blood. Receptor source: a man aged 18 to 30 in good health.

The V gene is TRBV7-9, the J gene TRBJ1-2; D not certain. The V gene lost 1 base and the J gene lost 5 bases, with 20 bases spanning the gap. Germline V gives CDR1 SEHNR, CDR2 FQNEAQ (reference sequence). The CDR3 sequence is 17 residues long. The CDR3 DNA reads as TGTGCCAGCAGCTTAGGTCTGACGTCAGCAAGTCGTTATGGCTACACCTTC. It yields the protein CASSLGLTSASRYGYTF.

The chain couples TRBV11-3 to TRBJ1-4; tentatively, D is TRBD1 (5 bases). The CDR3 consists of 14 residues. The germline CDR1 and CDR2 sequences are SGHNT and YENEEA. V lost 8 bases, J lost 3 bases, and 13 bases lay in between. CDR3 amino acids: CASGDTGSNEKLFF. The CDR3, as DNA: TGTGCCAGCGGTGATACAGGATCTAATGAAAAACTGTTTTTT.

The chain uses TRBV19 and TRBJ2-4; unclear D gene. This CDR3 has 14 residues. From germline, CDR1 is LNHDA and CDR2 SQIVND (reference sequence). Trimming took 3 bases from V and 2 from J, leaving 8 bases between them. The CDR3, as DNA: TGTGCCAGTAGTATTTCGCAGCCCAAAAACATTCAGTACTTC. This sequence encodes CASSISQPKNIQYF.